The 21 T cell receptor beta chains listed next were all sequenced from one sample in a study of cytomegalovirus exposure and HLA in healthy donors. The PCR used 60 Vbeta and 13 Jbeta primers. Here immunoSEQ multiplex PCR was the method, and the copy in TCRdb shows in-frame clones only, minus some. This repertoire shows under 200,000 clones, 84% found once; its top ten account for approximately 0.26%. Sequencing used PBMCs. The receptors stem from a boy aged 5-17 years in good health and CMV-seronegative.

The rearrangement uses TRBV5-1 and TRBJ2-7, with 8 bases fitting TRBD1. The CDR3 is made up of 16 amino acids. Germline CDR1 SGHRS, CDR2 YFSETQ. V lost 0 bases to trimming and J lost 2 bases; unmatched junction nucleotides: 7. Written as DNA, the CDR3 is TGCGCCAGCAGCTTGGGGGTGACAGGGGTCGCCTACGAGCAGTACTTC. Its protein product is CASSLGVTGVAYEQYF.

Here the CDR3 DNA reads TGTGCCAGTAGTATAAGAGGCAGGGTGCACGAGCAGTACTTC. Translation: CASSIRGRVHEQYF. The V call is TRBV19, the J call TRBJ2-7; TRBD1 is a possible D gene (5 bases). The germline CDR1 and CDR2 sequences are LNHDA and SQIVND (reference sequence). There are 14 residues in the CDR3. Trimming took off 2 bases at V and 5 bases at J, with 13 bases between the two ends.

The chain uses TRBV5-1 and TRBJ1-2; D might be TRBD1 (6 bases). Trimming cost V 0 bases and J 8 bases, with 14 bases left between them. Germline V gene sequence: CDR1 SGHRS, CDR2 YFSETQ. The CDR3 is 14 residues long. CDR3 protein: CASSLALGQQGYTF. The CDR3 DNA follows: TGCGCCAGCAGCTTGGCACTTGGACAGCAGGGCTACACCTTC.

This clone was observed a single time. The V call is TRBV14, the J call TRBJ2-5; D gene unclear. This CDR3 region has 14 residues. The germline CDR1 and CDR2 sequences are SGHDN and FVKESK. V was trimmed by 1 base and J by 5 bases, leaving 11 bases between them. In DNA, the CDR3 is TGTGCCAGCAGCCAAGTACGGGTTGCGGAGACCCAGTACTTC. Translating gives CASSQVRVAETQYF.

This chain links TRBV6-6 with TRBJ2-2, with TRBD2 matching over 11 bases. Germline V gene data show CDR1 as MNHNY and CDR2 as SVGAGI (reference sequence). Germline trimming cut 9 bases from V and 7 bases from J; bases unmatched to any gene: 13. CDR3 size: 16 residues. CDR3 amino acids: CASETLAGDRGGELFF. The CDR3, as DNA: TGTGCCAGTGAAACACTAGCGGGAGATAGGGGCGGGGAGCTGTTTTTT.

In DNA form, the CDR3 reads TGTGCCAGTTCCCGACAGGGGGCGGTTCAGCAGCCCCAGCATTTT. This sequence encodes CASSRQGAVQQPQHF. The genes are TRBV19 and TRBJ1-5, with 10 bases matching TRBD1. The CDR3 is 15 residues long. The J segment lost 7 bases and the V segment lost 8 bases, leaving 11 bases of the junction unmatched. From germline, CDR1 is LNHDA and CDR2 SQIVND (reference sequence).

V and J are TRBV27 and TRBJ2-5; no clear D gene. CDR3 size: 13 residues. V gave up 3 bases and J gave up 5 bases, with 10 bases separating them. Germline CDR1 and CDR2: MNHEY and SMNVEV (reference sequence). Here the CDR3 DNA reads TGTGCCAGCAGTTTTTTAACATCTGAGACCCAGTACTTC. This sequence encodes CASSFLTSETQYF.

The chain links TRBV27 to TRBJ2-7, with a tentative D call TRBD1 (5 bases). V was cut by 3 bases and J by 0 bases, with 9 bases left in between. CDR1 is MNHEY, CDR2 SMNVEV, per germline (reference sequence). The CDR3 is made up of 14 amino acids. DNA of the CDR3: TGTGCCAGCAGTTTGCAGGGTCTCTCCTACGAGCAGTACTTC. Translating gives CASSLQGLSYEQYF.

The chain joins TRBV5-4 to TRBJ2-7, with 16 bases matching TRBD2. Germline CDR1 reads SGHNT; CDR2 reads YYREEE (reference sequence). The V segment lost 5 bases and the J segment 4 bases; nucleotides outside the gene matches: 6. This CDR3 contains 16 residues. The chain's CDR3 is CASSTGTSGRVYEQYF. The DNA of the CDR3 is TGTGCCAGCAGTACCGGGACTAGCGGGAGGGTGTACGAGCAGTACTTC.

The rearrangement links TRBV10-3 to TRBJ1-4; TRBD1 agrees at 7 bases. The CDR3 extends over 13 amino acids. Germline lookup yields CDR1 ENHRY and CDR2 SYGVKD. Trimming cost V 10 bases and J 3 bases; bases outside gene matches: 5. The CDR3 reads CATRGAANEKLFF. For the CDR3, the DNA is TGTGCCACCAGGGGGGCAGCTAATGAAAAACTGTTTTTT.

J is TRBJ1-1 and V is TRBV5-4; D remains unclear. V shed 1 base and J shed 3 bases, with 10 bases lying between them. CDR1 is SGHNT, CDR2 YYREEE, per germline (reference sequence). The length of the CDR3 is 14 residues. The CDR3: CASSLYRSYTEAFF. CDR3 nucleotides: TGTGCCAGCAGCTTGTATCGGAGTTACACTGAAGCTTTCTTT.

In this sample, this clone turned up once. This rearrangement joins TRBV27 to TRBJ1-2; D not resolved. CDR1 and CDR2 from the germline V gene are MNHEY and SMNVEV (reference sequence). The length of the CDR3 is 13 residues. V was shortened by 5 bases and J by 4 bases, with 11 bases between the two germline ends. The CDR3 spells CASSGFPTYGYTF. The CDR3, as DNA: TGTGCCAGCAGTGGTTTCCCTACCTATGGCTACACCTTC.

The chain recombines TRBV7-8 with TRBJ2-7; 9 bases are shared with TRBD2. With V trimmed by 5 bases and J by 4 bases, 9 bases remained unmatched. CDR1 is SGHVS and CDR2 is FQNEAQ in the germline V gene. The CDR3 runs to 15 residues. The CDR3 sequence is CASSRSSGGVYEQYF. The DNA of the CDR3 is TGTGCCAGCAGCCGGAGTAGCGGGGGCGTATACGAGCAGTACTTC.

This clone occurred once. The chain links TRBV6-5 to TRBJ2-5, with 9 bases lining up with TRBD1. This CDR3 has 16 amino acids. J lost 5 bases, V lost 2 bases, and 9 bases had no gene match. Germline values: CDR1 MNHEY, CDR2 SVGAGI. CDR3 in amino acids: CASSYRDTGGWETQYF. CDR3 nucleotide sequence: TGTGCCAGCAGTTACAGGGACACAGGGGGCTGGGAGACCCAGTACTTC.

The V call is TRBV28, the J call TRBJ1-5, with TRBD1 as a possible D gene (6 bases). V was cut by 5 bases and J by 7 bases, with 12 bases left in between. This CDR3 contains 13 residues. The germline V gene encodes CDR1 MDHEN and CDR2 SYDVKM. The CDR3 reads CASSLNRDQPQHF. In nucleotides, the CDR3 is TGTGCCAGCAGTCTCAACAGGGACCAGCCCCAGCATTTT.

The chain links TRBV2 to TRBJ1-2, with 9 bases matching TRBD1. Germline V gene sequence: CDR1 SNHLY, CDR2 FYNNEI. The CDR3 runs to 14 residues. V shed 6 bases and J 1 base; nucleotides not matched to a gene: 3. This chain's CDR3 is CASRRTGVNYGYTF. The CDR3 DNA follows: TGTGCCAGCAGGAGGACAGGGGTTAACTATGGCTACACCTTC.

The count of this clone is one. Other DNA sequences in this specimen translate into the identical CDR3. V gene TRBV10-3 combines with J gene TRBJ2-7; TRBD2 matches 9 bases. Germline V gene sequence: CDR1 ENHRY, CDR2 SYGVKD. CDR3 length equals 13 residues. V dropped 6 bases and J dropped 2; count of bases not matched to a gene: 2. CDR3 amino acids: CAIRTSGTYEQYF. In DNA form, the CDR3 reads TGTGCCATCAGGACTAGCGGAACCTACGAGCAGTACTTC.

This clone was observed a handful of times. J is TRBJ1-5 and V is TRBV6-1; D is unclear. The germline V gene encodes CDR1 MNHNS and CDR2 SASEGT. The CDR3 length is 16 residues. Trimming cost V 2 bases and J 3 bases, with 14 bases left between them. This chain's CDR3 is CASSETPSGINQPQHF. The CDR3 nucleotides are TGTGCCAGCAGTGAAACCCCCTCAGGAATCAATCAGCCCCAGCATTTT.

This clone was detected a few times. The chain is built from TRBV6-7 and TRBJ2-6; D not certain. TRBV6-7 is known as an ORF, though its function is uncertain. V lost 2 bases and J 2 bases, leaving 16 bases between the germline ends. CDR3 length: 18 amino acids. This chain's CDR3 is CASSYPIKTPPGANVLTF. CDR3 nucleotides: TGTGCCAGCAGTTACCCTATCAAGACACCGCCTGGGGCCAACGTCCTGACTTTC.

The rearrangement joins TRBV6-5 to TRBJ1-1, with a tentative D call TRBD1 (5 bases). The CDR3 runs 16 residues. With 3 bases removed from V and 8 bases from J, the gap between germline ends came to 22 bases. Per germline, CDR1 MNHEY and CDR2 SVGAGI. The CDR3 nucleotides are TGTGCCAGCAGTTATCGGACGTACAGGCCCCAAAAGGAAGCTTTCTTT. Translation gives CASSYRTYRPQKEAFF.

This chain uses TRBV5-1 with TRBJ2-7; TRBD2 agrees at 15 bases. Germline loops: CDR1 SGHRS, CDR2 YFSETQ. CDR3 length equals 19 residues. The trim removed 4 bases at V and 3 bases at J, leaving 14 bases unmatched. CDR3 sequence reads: CASSPKGTSGGIPNYEQYF. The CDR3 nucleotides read TGCGCCAGCAGCCCCAAAGGGACTAGCGGGGGGATACCAAACTACGAGCAGTACTTC.